The present T cell receptor (beta chain) was sequenced within a study of cytomegalovirus exposure and HLA in healthy donors (dated by TCRdb to 2016 to 2017). Context from the whole study: An earlier analysis of under 600 of the donors reported 250 to 300 Gb of sequence data and some 120 million unique TCR beta sequences from 190 million or so T cells. In the later analysis, no new phenotypic data were used to find candidate immune exposures; instead, reliance was placed on TCR beta sequences and their occurrence across donors. Besides the first cohort of roughly 660 subjects, a separate validation cohort made up of about 120 different subjects was used. The study combined high-throughput TCR immunosequencing, statistical association of individual TCRs with disease status, and machine learning to predict cytomegalovirus infection status. The genetic ancestry cluster associated with self-reported Caucasian donors included 80% to 90% of the approximately 430 genotyped donors. An earlier analysis of several hundred of the donors applied high-throughput TCR beta sequencing to assess whether each TCR beta V gene segment acted as functional or pseudogenic. Among about 400 genotyped donors of the cohort, an average of around 250,000 unique TCR beta nucleotide sequences was sequenced per donor, of which about 20% were non-productive. To study patterns of TCR occurrence, a later analysis re-analyzed previously published TCR beta repertoires from just over 650 donors and added high-resolution HLA genotyping. Because of strong linkage in the cohort, four to six DR-DQ haplotypes were treated as single units for association and clustering. The study profiled the T cell repertoires of under 850 subjects by immunosequencing and related them to cytomegalovirus serostatus. An early release that covered more than 550 HLA-typed donors contained about 290 gigabases of sequencing data and 80 million or so unique TCR sequences. Donor age, sex, ethnicity and CMV serostatus were collected together with the repertoire data. Every repertoire in the discovery cohort had been generated on one and the same sequencing platform. The study aimed to test whether signatures of past pathogen exposure could be identified by cataloging public T cell receptors. Typing coverage varied by locus: roughly 629-630 donors for A, B, C, DRB1 and DQB1; more than 500 for DQA1; more than 600 for DPA1; approximately 450 for DPB1. Class I and class II HLA loci were covered by the typing at four-digit resolution. Genome-wide SNP genotypes for about 55% of the roughly 670 donors were used in a later genetic analysis, which treated that subset as a discovery cohort. Overall study outcomes, separate from this receptor: In vitro tests confirmed that a few of the cytomegalovirus-associated TCR beta chains recognize cytomegalovirus antigens. For the cohort, immune exposure information was limited to CMV serostatus. Cytomegalovirus status was reported to be diagnosed by the classifier with high specificity and sensitivity in both the original and validation cohorts. Because counts were too low, about 15 rarely observed V segments, including chromosome 9 orphons, were left out of the earlier analysis of about 500 of the donors. Presence/absence analyses assumed roughly uniform sequencing depth across donors, an assumption that may not hold. According to the authors, the approach could potentially be generalized to other disease states and immunological phenotypes. Correlated functional status among segregating V segments might be attributable to linkage disequilibrium, but an unknown experimental factor could not be ruled out. A further reported finding was that TCR beta sequences accurately predicted the HLA-A and HLA-B alleles for most subjects in the first cohort. Most TCR sequences were seen in very few donors, while some public TCRs were found in many individuals. In a later analysis, HLA-associated TCR beta chains were found to be more clonally expanded and to have lower generation probabilities than equally common non-associated chains. In a later analysis, most CMV-associated TCR beta chains were found to appear HLA-restricted, with HLA associations seemingly driven largely by CMV exposure. According to a later analysis, parvovirus B19, influenza, CMV and Epstein-Barr virus appeared linked to several top co-occurrence clusters. Because some donors lacked HLA typing at each locus, the association tests relied only on the typed subset. A later genetic analysis reported fewer N-insertions in productive TCRs among donors in an Asian-associated ancestry cluster than the roughly 670-donor mean. Assigning TCR associations to individual alleles was difficult when HLA alleles, especially DR and DQ, strongly co-occurred. In an earlier analysis of 587 of the donors, most TCR beta V segments appeared in productive rearrangements about 90% or about 30% of the time, broadly matching IMGT annotations. A total of fewer than 200 TCR beta chains were listed by the study as associated with cytomegalovirus. An association between a missense DCLRE1C variant and V-gene and J-gene trimming of TCR beta chains was found in a later genetic analysis and replicated in an independent cohort. The sequencing pipeline was judged likely to have produced a cluster of highly shared sequence variants as a technical artifact. In a later analysis, TCR association rates were found to vary across HLA loci, with the most associated TCRs seen for DRB1 alleles and the fewest for HLA-C alleles. The cohort was sequenced for TCR beta chains only, and without alpha or paired-chain data the features that could be detected were limited. The 87-base-pair reads could not distinguish some IMGT-functional V segments, including TRBV6-2 and TRBV6-3, so those segments were excluded. At a false discovery rate of 0.05, a later analysis linked under 20,000 TCR beta sequences to specific HLA alleles.

From the cysteine through the phenylalanine, the CDR3 covers 16 amino acids. Only CDR3 DNA remains: 48 bases, in frame from the first base. Relative to germline, V is 3 bases shorter and J is 2 bases shorter, with 16 bases between their ends. The germline V gene (reference sequence) sets CDR1 to LNHDA and CDR2 to SQIVND. Library construction relied on the immunoSEQ multiplex PCR assay. For the multiplex PCR, a mixture combining 60 forward primers for TCR Vbeta segments and 13 reverse primers for TCR Jbeta segments was used. The CDR3 region of rearranged TCR beta genes was amplified from genomic DNA by a multiplex PCR assay. The Illumina HiSeq System was used to sequence the amplified TCR beta libraries as 87-base-pair reads. The paper's data handling went like this. A later analysis counted some 74 million unique TCR beta chains across the 550 to 800 repertoires, and approximately 11 million of these chains were shared by at least two donors. Raw reads were error-corrected and collapsed into unique sequences by a nearest-neighbor algorithm in which closely related sequences were merged to remove PCR and sequencing errors. To assign V, D and J gene segments, CDR3 sequences were aligned to IMGT reference sequences. For a sequence to be retained, a match of at least six nucleotides to both a V gene segment and a J gene segment was required. Rearrangements were classified as productive when the CDR3 lacked stop codons and remained in frame with V and J, and all other rearrangements were classified as non-productive. Following IMGT convention, CDR3 was defined as the stretch from the second conserved V-encoded cysteine up to the conserved J-encoded phenylalanine. The earlier analysis of approximately 500 of the donors excluded sequences that lacked an unambiguous match to a single V gene segment. In an earlier analysis of a few hundred of the donors, a V segment was called functional when productive rearrangements were above 56.7%, and segregating when the standard deviation between donors exceeded 5%. A statistical classification framework was built for diagnosing cytomegalovirus status from the catalog of TCR beta chain sequences. V and J gene assignment, in a later analysis, came from comparing TCR nucleotide sequences with IMGT/GENE-DB human TR gene sequences. A later analysis assigned CDR3 sequences and most-parsimonious VDJ recombination scenarios with the TCRdist pipeline. A later analysis defined each TCR beta chain by its CDR3 amino acid sequence plus V-gene family, and excluded reads lacking a unique V-gene family. To address suspected cross-contamination and a sequencing artifact, a later analysis removed a few hundred highly shared, low-generation-probability nucleotide sequences. In a later analysis, a clonal expansion index was calculated for each public chain from normalized within-repertoire ranks of inferred template counts. A later analysis computed generation probabilities with a VDJ recombination model fitted to out-of-frame rearrangements, and checked the results against IGoR. Hypergeometric tests were used in a later analysis to score TCR-TCR, TCR-HLA and TCR-CMV co-occurrence, with a repertoire-size bias correction applied to the TCR pairs. In a later analysis, false discovery rates were estimated by permuting HLA or CMV assignments 20 times. In a later analysis, co-occurring TCRs were grouped using DBSCAN, and TCRdist sequence similarity was added for clustering within HLA-allele-positive subsets. Co-occurrence clustering excluded repertoires with fewer than 30,000 or more than 120,000 public chains, plus five with anomalous nucleotide sharing. This immuneACCESS table, as held by TCRdb, lists in-frame sequences with V and J called but not all clones. Of the missing ones, under half trace to an unresolved V gene in checked studies; the others have no known cause. V, J and clone size derive from that table, while D and trimming were established from the DNA sequence. The sample table lists more than 95,000 clones, 73% of them with a count of one. The ten top clones hold approximately 4.8% of the sample.

The sample holds a few counts of this clone. What antigen it recognizes has not been identified. No per-base quality is available; no much larger clone lies one base away. The cohort consisted of 600 or so healthy bone marrow donors. All cohort members were sampled while nominally healthy, although unrecorded immune exposures were likely present. The donor was CMV seropositive and belonged to the group of some 290 seropositive cohort members. Each donor provided a peripheral blood sample, and peripheral blood mononuclear cells were used for TCR beta sequencing. The Qiagen DNeasy Blood Extraction Kit was used to extract genomic DNA from the blood cell samples.

The sequenced material came from PBMCs. The clonotype comes from a man aged 55-75 years in good health and CMV-seropositive. The receptor chain draws on TRBV19 and TRBJ1-1; a tentative D match to TRBD1 spans 6 bases. The CDR3 is CASSIGGAGRNTEAFF. The sequenced DNA: TGTGCCAGTAGTATTGGGGGGGCAGGGCGAAACACTGAAGCTTTCTTT.